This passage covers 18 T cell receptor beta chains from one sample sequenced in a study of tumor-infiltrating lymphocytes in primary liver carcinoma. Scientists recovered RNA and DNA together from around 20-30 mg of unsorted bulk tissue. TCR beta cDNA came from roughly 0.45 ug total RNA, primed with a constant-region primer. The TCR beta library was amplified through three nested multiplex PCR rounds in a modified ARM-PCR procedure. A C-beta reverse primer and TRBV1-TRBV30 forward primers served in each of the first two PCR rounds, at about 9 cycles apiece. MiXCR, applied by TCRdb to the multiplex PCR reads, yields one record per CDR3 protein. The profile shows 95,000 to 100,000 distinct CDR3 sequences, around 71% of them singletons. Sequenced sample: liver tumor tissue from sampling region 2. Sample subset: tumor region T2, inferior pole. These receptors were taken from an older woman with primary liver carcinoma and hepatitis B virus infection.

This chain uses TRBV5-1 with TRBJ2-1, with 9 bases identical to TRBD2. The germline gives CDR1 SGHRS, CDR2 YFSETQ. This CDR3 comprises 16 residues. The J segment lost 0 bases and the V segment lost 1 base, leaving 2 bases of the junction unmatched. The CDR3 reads CASSLNSGSSYNEQFF. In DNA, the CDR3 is TGCGCCAGCAGCTTGAATAGCGGGAGCTCCTACAATGAGCAGTTCTTC. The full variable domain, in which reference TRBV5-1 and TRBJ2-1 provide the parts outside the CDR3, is KAGVTQTPRYLIKTRGQQVTLSCSPISGHRSVSWYQQTPGQGLQFLFEYFSETQRNKGNFPGRFSGRQFSNSRSEMNVSTLELGDSALYLCASSLNSGSSYNEQFFGPGTRLTVL.

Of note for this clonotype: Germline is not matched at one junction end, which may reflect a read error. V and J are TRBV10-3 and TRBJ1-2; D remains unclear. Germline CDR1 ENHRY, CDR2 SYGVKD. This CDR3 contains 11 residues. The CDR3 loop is CATRLDYGYTF. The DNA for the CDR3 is TGTGCCACCAGGCTTGACTATGGCTACACGTTC.

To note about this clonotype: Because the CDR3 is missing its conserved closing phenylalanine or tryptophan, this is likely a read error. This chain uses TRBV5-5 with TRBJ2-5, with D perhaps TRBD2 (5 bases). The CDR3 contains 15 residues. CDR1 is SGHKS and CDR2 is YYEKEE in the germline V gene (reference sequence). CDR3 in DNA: TGCGTCAGCAGCTTTGGACTCATGAACCAAGAGACCCAGTACTAC. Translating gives CVSSFGLMNQETQYY.

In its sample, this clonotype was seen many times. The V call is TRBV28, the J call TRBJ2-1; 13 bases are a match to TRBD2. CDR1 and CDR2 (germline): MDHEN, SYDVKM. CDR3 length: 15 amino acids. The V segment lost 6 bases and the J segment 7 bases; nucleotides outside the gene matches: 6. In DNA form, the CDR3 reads TGTGCCAGCAGCCGACTAGCGGGAGGACGGAATGAGCAGTTCTTC. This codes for CASSRLAGGRNEQFF.

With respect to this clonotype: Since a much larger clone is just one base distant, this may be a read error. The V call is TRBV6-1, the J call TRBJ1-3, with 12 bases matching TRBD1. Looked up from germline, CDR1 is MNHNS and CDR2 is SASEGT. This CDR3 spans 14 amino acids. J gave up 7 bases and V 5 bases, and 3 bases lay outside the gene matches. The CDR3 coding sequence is TGTGCCAGCAGTCCCGGGACAGGGGGCAACACCATATATTTT. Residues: CASSPGTGGNTIYF.

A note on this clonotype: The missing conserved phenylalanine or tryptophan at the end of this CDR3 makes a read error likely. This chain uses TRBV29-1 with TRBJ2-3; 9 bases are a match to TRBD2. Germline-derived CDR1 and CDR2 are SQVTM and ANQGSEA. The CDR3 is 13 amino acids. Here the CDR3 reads CRATSGLGDTQYS. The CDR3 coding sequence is TGCAGAGCCACTAGCGGGTTGGGGGATACGCAGTATTCT.

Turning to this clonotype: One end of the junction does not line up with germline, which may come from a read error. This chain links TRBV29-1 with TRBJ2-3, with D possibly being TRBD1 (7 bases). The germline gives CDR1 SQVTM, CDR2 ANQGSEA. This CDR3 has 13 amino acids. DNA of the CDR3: TGCGGCGTCAATCGAGGGGGGACAGAAACGCAGTATTTT. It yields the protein CGVNRGGTETQYF.

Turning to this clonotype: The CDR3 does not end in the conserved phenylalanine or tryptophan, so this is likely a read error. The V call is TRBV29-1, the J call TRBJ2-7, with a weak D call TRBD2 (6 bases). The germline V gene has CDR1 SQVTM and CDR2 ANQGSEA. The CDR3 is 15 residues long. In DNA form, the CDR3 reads TGCAGCGTTGATAGTGGAGGGGCTAGCTCCTACAAGCAGTACCTC. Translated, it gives CSVDSGGASSYKQYL.

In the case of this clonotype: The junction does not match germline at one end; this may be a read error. The DNA for the CDR3 is TGTGCTAGTGGTTTGGTAGGACCAGGACAAAATACGCGGTATTTT. Translating it yields CASGLVGPGQNTRYF. The V call is TRBV12-5, the J call TRBJ2-3, with D maybe TRBD1 (5 bases). Germline-derived CDR1 and CDR2 are LGHNT and FRNRAP. The CDR3 covers 15 residues.

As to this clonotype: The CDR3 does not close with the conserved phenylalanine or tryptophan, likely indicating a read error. The CDR3 DNA is TGTGCCAGCAGCTTATTACCAGGGTCTCTGGGGGGGGCCAACGTCCTGACTCTC. This translates into CASSLLPGSLGGANVLTL. The J gene is TRBJ2-6, the V gene TRBV11-2; D is perhaps TRBD1 (5 bases). This CDR3 has 18 residues. Germline-derived CDR1 and CDR2 are SGHAT and FQNNGV. Trimming took off 2 bases at V and 4 bases at J, with 18 bases between the two ends.

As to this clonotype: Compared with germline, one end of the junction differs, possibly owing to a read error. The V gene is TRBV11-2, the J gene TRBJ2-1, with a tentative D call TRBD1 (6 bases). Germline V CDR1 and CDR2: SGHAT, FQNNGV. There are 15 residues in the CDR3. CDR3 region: CANSFLGTGIDEQFF. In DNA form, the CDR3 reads TGTGCCAACAGCTTCCTGGGTACAGGGATCGATGAGCAGTTCTTC.

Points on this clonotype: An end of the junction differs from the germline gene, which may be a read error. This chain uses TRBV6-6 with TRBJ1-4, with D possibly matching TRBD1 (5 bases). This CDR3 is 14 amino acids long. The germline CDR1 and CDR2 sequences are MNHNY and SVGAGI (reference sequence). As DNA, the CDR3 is TGTGCCAGCGGTTATGGGGCCGCGGGTGAAAAACTGTTTTTT. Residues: CASGYGAAGEKLFF.

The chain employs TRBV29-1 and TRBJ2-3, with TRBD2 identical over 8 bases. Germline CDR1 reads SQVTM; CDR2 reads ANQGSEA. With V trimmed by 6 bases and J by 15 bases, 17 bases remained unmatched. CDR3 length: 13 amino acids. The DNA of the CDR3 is TGCAGCGTCACTAGCGGTAGCACAAATACACAATATTTT. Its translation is CSVTSGSTNTQYF.

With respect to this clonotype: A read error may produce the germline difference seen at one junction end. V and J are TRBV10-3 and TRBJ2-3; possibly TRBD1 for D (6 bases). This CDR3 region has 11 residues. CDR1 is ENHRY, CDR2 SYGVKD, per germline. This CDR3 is CASTQGDTQYF. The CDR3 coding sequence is TGTGCCTCTACACAGGGCGATACCCAGTATTTT.

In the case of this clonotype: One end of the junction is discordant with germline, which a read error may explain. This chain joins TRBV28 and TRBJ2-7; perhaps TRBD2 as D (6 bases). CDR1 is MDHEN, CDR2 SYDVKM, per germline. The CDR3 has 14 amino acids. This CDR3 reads CTSTAGSRTREQYF. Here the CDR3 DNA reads TGTACCAGCACCGCGGGGTCTAGGACTCGAGAGCAGTACTTC.

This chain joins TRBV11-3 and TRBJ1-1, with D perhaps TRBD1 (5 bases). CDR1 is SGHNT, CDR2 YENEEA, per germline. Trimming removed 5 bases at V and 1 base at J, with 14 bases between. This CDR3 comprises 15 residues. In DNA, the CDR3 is TGTGCCAGCAGCACAGCAGGGACTAGGAACACTGAAGCTTTCTTT. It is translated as CASSTAGTRNTEAFF.

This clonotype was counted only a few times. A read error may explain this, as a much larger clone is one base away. The CDR3 here is CASGTGKTSYNEQFF. The CDR3 bases are TGTGCCAGCGGAACAGGGAAAACCTCCTACAATGAGCAGTTCTTC. The rearrangement joins TRBV28 to TRBJ2-1, with D perhaps TRBD1 (6 bases). V dropped 8 bases and J dropped 0 bases, with 14 bases sitting between them. The CDR3 runs to 15 residues. CDR1 is MDHEN and CDR2 is SYDVKM in the germline V gene.

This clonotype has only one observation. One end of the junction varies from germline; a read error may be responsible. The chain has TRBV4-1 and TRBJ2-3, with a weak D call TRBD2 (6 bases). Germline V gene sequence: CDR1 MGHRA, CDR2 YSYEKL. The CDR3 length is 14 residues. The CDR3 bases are TGCGCCAGCACCGTGGGGAGGCTCACAGATACTCAGTATTTT. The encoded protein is CASTVGRLTDTQYF.